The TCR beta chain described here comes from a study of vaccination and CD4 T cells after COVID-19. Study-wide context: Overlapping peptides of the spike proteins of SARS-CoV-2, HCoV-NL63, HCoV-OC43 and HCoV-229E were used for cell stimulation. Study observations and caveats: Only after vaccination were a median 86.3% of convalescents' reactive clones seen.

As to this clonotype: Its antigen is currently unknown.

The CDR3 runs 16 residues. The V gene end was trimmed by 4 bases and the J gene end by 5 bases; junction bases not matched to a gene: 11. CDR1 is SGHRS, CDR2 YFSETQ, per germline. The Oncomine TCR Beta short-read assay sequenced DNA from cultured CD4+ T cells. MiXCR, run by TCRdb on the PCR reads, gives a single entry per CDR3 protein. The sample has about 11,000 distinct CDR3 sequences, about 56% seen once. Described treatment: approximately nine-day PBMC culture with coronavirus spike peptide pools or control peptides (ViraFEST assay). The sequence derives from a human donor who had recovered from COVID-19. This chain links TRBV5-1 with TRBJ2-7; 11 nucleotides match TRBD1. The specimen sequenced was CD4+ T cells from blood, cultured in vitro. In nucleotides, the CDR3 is TGCGCCAGCAGCCTGAAAGGACAGGGGGCTCCCCACGAGCAGTACTTC. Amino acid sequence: CASSLKGQGAPHEQYF.